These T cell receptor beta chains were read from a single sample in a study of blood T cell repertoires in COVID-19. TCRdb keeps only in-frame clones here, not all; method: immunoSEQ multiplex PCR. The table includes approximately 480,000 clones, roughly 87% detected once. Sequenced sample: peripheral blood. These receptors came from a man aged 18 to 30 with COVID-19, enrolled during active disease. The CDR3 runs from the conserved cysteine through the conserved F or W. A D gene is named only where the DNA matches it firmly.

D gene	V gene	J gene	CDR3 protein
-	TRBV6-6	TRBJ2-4	CASSYVQAENIQYF
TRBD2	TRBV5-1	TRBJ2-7	CASSLSGGAYEQYF
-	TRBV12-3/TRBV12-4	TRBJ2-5	CASSPIARETQYF
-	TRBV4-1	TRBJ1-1	CASSQGQVWTEAFF
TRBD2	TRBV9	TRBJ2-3	CASSVGGLAGDTQYF
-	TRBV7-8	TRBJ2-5	CASSPKKEVRETQYF
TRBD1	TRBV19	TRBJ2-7	CASSTFTGASTYEQYF
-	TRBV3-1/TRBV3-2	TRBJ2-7	CASSQGSVAGYGYEQYF
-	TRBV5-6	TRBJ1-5	CASSYRVAGIGNQPQHF
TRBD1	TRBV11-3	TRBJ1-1	CASNQQGAYTEAFF
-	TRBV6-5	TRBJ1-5	CASSYSSVYQPQHF
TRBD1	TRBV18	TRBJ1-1	CASSPTGGTEAFF
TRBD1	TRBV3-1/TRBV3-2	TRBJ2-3	CASSQVHVGGLDTQYF
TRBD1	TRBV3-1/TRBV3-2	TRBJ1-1	CASSQAIRGTEAFF
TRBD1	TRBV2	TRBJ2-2	CASSRDRGSNTGELFF
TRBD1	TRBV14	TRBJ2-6	CASSQAGGPGANVLTF
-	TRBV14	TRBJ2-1	CASSPVLAGVQEQFF